Below, 11 T cell receptor beta chains from the same sample are listed, as sequenced in a study of T cell changes during pregnancy in multiple sclerosis. Clones were sequenced by immunoSEQ multiplex PCR, and TCRdb holds only the in-frame ones, with some missing. Here the sample spans 69,000 or so clones, approximately 91% being singletons. The sequences come from peripheral blood, collected in the third trimester of pregnancy. The receptors originated from a female donor with multiple sclerosis, enrolled in a pregnancy study.

The chain is built from TRBV28 and TRBJ1-2, with TRBD1 matching 9 bases. The ends lost 2 bases at V and 8 bases at J; junction bases unmatched: 9. The CDR3 covers 15 residues. Germline V gene sequence: CDR1 MDHEN, CDR2 SYDVKM. CDR3 sequence reads: CASSLPDRGEGGYTF. Written as DNA, the CDR3 is TGTGCCAGCAGTTTACCGGACAGGGGAGAGGGAGGCTACACCTTC.

The genes are TRBV29-1 and TRBJ1-2; D is unclear. V was clipped by 7 bases and J by 4 bases, with 10 bases between them. The CDR3 sequence is 11 residues long. The V gene's germline CDR1 is SQVTM and CDR2 ANQGSEA. The CDR3 loop is CSAQTTYGYTF. The CDR3 DNA sequence: TGCAGCGCTCAGACAACCTATGGCTACACCTTC.

This sequence joins TRBV7-9 and TRBJ2-3, with TRBD2 identical over 13 bases. From germline, CDR1 is SEHNR and CDR2 FQNEAQ (reference sequence). V was pared by 5 bases and J by 5 bases, with 7 bases of the junction left unmatched. The CDR3 sequence is 16 residues long. The CDR3 protein is CASSPTSGGAGDTQYF. The CDR3 DNA reads TGTGCCAGCAGCCCCACTAGCGGGGGGGCCGGAGATACGCAGTATTTT.

The chain uses TRBV5-5 and TRBJ2-7; 8 bases map to TRBD1. CDR3 size: 15 residues. The V gene's germline CDR1 is SGHKS and CDR2 YYEKEE (reference sequence). Losses at the gene ends were 4 bases for V and 2 bases for J; bases not matched to a gene: 8. CDR3 amino acids: CASSVRTGTPYEQYF. The CDR3 DNA sequence: TGTGCCAGCAGCGTGAGGACAGGGACCCCCTACGAGCAGTACTTC.

J is TRBJ1-1 and V is TRBV18, with 7 positions matching TRBD1. This CDR3 has 14 residues. Germline CDR1 is KGHSH and CDR2 is LQKENI. The ends lost 6 bases at V and 3 bases at J; junction bases unmatched: 7. The CDR3 protein is CASSYTGDDTEAFF. The DNA for the CDR3 is TGTGCCAGCTCGTACACAGGGGATGACACTGAAGCTTTCTTT.

The chain has TRBV6-1 and TRBJ2-3, with 10 bases identical to TRBD2. The germline CDR1 and CDR2 sequences are MNHNS and SASEGT. Trimming at V came to 2 bases and at J to 6 bases, leaving 5 bases not matched to a gene. This CDR3 is built from 15 residues. Written as DNA, the CDR3 is TGTGCCAGCAGTGAATCTAGCGGGGGACCCGATACGCAGTATTTT. This codes for CASSESSGGPDTQYF.

J is TRBJ2-3 and V is TRBV4-3; 9 nucleotides align to TRBD2. The CDR3 is 21 amino acids. V lost 0 bases and J lost 6; bases outside the gene matches: 22. CDR1 and CDR2 from the germline V gene are LGHNA and YSLEER. Here the CDR3 DNA reads TGCGCCAGCAGCCAAGATAACGCCGGAGGGGTCCTAGCGGGGTTCCGGGATACGCAGTATTTT. This translates into CASSQDNAGGVLAGFRDTQYF.

This clone was observed a handful of times. CDR3 DNA sequence: TGTGCCAGCAGACGTACTATGAGTGGAAACACCATATATTTT. Its translation: CASRRTMSGNTIYF. J is TRBJ1-3 and V is TRBV2; D is unclear. V was cut by 6 bases and J by 3 bases, with 12 bases left in between. The CDR3 runs to 14 residues. The germline V gene has CDR1 SNHLY and CDR2 FYNNEI.

J is TRBJ2-1 and V is TRBV7-3; 10 nucleotides agree with TRBD2. The junction had 3 bases not matched to a gene; V was cut back by 1 base and J by 6 bases. The V gene's germline CDR1 is SGHTA and CDR2 FQGTGA. CDR3 length: 15 amino acids. In DNA form, the CDR3 reads TGTGCCAGCAGCTTAATGGCTAGCGGGGGCAATGAGCAGTTCTTC. Translating it yields CASSLMASGGNEQFF.

This clone came up a few times. The chain uses TRBV25-1 and TRBJ1-2; 10 bases are shared with TRBD1. This CDR3 comprises 16 residues. V gave up 4 bases and J gave up 1 base; unmatched junction bases: 6. Per the germline V gene, CDR1 is MGHDK and CDR2 is SYGVNS. This CDR3 is CASSGPGQGINYGYTF. In DNA, the CDR3 is TGTGCCAGCAGTGGGCCGGGACAGGGGATTAACTATGGCTACACCTTC.

This chain uses TRBV7-9 with TRBJ2-7; 7 bases fit TRBD1. The germline V gene encodes CDR1 SEHNR and CDR2 FQNEAQ (reference sequence). The J segment lost 6 bases and the V segment lost 6 bases, leaving 8 bases of the junction unmatched. The CDR3 sequence is 13 residues long. The CDR3 is CASRFSGQVEQYF. The CDR3 DNA is TGTGCCAGCAGGTTCTCCGGACAGGTCGAGCAGTACTTC.